This T cell receptor beta chain was recorded in a study of shared clonotypes between healthy human individuals. Some clones are missing from TCRdb's copy, which holds only in-frame ones; the method was immunoSEQ multiplex PCR. Of roughly 1,500,000 clones listed, 95% to 99% are singletons. The CDR3 consists of 14 residues. The ends were cut back, 6 bases at V and 4 bases at J, with 13 bases in the middle. The germline V gene has CDR1 KGHSH and CDR2 LQKENI. The chain links TRBV18 to TRBJ2-1; D gene unclear. Input material: naive CD4+ T cells sorted from blood. The subset: CD45RA+ positively selected. The TCR comes from a man aged 25-40 years in good health. The CDR3 region is CASSPSSAYNEQFF. For the CDR3, the DNA is TGTGCCAGCTCGCCTTCTTCTGCTTACAATGAGCAGTTCTTC.